These T cell receptor beta chains were read from a single sample in a study of blood T cell repertoires in COVID-19. Measured with immunoSEQ multiplex PCR; TCRdb has only the in-frame clones, and not every one. The data hold 180,000 or so clones, with over 70% observed a single time. The specimen was PBMCs or T cells enriched from blood (not recorded which). All receptors come from a man between 50 and 59 years old who had recovered from COVID-19. The conserved cysteine and the conserved F or W are not part of the CDR3 here.

>TRBV24-1|TRBJ2-2
ATSEPGQSYTGELF
>TRBV7-2|TRBJ1-3
ASSLVRPGNTIY
>TRBV19|TRBJ1-5
ASSFPTGGGQPQH
>TRBV7-9|TRBJ1-4
ASSLGATTNEKLF
>TRBV10-3|TRBJ2-2
AISTSGGNTGELF
>TRBV4-2|TRBJ2-5
ASSQGTAGGKETQY
>TRBV7-2|TRBJ2-5
ASSLEGRPQETQY
>TRBV19|TRBJ1-5
ASTPDGQGNQPQH
>TRBV7-3|TRBJ2-7
ASSERQGLLSYEQY
>TRBV2|TRBJ2-2
ASSDFGTGELF
>TRBV6-5|TRBJ2-1
ASSYGSDGINEQF
>TRBV3-1/TRBV3-2|TRBJ1-2
ASSHTNRDRGGYGYT
>TRBV5-1|TRBJ2-2
ASTPAGATGELF
>TRBV5-8|TRBJ2-3
ASSPSTDTQY
>TRBV3-1/TRBV3-2|TRBJ2-7
ASSHYGVNYEQY
>TRBV28|TRBJ1-1
ASSSNRVANTEAF
>TRBV7-9|TRBJ2-3
ASSTDTFTDTQY
>TRBV10-3|TRBJ2-7
AIEDKSYEQY
>TRBV7-9|TRBJ2-3
ASSLDAGGTDTQY
>TRBV2|TRBJ2-2
ASSARQPNTGELF
>TRBV18|TRBJ2-6
ASSPQLVGANVLT
>TRBV18|TRBJ1-4
ASSPGPTGDGEKLF
>TRBV7-9|TRBJ2-7
ASSSEAASVEQY
>TRBV28|TRBJ1-2
ASRRLYYGYT
>TRBV14|TRBJ2-2
ASSQQGLTGELF
>TRBV28|TRBJ2-2
ASSRRGSLNTGELF
>TRBV9|TRBJ2-7
ASSSRTSGDEQY
>TRBV7-8|TRBJ2-5
ASSSGLAGGPTQETQY
>TRBV4-1|TRBJ2-3
ASSQQGGAFEADTQY
>TRBV5-1|TRBJ1-2
ASSLEAGGSYGYT
>TRBV5-4|TRBJ2-5
ASSLSSGGFVETQY
>TRBV19|TRBJ2-7
ASSMYPADRGSYEQY
>TRBV5-1|TRBJ2-2
ASSPGTIADTGELF
>TRBV7-3|TRBJ2-2
ASSLWGREGGELF
>TRBV29-1|TRBJ2-2
SVAPGTGTGELF
>TRBV25-1|TRBJ2-7
ASSGLPDYEQY
>TRBV19|TRBJ1-5
ASSIQVDQPQH
>TRBV18|TRBJ1-1
ASSPQGARPEAF
>TRBV28|TRBJ1-1
ASLDRANTEAF
>TRBV25-1|TRBJ1-3
ASSEPTGGFGNTIY
>TRBV19|TRBJ1-1
ASSIIIGGEENTEAF
>TRBV5-1|TRBJ2-1
ASSLMGGSPNEQF
>TRBV9|TRBJ2-1
ASSVSPGIAHEQF
>TRBV19|TRBJ1-2
ASSIGGDYGYT
>TRBV5-1|TRBJ1-2
ASGPGTGTHLWLGYT